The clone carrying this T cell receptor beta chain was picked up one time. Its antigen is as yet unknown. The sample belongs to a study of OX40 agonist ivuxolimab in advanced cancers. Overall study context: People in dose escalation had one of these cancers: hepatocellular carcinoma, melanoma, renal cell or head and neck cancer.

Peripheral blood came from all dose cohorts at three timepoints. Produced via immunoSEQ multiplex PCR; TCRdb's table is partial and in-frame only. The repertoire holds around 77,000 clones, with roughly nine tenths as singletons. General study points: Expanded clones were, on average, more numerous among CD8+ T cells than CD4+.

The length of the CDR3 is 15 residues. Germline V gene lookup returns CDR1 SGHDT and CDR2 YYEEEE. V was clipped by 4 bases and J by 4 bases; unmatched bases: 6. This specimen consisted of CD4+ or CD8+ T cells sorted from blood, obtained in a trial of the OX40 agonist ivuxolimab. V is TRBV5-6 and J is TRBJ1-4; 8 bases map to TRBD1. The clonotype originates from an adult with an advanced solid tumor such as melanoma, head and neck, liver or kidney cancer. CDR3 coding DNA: TGTGCCAGCAGCGCTACAGGGGGTGTTAATGAAAAACTGTTTTTT. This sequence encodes CASSATGGVNEKLFF.